This T cell receptor beta chain was sequenced for a study of T cell clonotyping in hematopoietic cell transplantation. The wider study: Samples: about 28 days before transplant, then days 30, 100 and 180 after. Study observations and caveats: CD4 and CD8 repertoire contributions could not be separated without sorting.

Clones were sequenced by immunoSEQ multiplex PCR, and TCRdb holds only the in-frame ones, with some missing. This table has 11,000 to 15,000 clones, less than 80% appearing once. The CDR3 totals 14 residues. Per germline, CDR1 SGHDT and CDR2 YYEEEE. V lost 1 base, J lost 7 bases, and 15 bases lay in between. Notes on this clone: What it recognizes is unknown.

The specimen sequenced was PBMCs. This clonotype originated in a human donor who either received an allogeneic hematopoietic cell transplant for a myeloid malignancy or was a related donor (not recorded which). Some clones in this sample may be carry-over from other donors' samples. The rearrangement uses TRBV5-6 and TRBJ2-7; no clear D gene. CDR3: CASSLLGYEWEQYF. Here the CDR3 DNA reads TGTGCCAGCAGCTTGTTAGGGTATGAGTGGGAGCAGTACTTC.